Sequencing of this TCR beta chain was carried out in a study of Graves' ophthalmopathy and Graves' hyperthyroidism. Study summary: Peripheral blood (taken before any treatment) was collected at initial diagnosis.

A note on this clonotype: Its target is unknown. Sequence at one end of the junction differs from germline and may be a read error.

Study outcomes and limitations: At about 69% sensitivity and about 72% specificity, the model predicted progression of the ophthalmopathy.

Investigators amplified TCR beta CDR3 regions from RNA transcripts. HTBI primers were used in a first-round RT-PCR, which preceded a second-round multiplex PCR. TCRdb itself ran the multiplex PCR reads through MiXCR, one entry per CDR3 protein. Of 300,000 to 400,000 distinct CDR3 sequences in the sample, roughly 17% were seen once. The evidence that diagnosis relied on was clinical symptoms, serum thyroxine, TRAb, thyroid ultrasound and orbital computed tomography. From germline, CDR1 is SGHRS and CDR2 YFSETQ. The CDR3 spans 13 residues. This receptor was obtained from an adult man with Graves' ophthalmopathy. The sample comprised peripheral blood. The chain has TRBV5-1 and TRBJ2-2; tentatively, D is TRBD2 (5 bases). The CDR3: CASSGDDTGEPFF. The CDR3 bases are TGCGCCAGCAGTGGGGATGACACCGGGGAGCCGTTTTTT.